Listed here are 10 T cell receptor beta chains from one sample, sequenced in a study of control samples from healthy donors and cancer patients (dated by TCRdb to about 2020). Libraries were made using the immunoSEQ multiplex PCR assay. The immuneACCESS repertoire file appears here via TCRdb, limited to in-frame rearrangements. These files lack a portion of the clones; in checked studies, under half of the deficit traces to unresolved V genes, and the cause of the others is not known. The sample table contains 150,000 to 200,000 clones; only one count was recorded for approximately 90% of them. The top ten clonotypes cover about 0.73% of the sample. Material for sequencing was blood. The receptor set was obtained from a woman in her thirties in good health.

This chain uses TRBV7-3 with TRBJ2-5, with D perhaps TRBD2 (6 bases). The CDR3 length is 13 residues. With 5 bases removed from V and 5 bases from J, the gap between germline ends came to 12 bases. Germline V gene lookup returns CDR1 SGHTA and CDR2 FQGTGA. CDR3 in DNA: TGTGCCAGCAGCAGAGGTCGGGAGGAGACCCAGTACTTC. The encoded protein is CASSRGREETQYF.

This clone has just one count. DNA for the CDR3: TGCGCCAGCAGCTTGGGCCTAGCGGGAGGTTTCTACAATGAGCAGTTCTTC. This codes for CASSLGLAGGFYNEQFF. J is TRBJ2-1 and V is TRBV5-1; 11 bases line up with TRBD2. V trimming: 0 bases; J trimming: 3 bases; junction bases outside the gene matches: 5. CDR1 is SGHRS, CDR2 YFSETQ, per germline. The length of the CDR3 is 17 residues.

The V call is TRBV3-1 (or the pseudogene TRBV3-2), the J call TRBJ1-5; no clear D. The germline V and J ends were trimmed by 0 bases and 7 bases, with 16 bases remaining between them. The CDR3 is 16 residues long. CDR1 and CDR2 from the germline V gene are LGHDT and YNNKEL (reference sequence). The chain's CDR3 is CASSQDPGLYPQPQHF. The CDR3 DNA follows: TGTGCCAGCAGCCAAGATCCGGGCTTATACCCCCAGCCCCAGCATTTT.

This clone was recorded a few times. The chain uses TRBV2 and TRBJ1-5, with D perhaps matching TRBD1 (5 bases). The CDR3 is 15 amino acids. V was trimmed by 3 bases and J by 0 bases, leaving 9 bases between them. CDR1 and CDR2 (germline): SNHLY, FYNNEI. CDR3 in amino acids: CASSEGDYSNQPQHF. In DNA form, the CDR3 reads TGTGCCAGCAGTGAGGGGGATTATAGCAATCAGCCCCAGCATTTT.

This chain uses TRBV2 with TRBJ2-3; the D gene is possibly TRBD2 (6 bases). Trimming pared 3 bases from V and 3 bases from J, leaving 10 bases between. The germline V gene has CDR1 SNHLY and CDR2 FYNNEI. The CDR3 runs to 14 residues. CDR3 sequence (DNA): TGTGCCAGCAGTGAGGGGGGACTGACAGATACGCAGTATTTT. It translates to CASSEGGLTDTQYF.

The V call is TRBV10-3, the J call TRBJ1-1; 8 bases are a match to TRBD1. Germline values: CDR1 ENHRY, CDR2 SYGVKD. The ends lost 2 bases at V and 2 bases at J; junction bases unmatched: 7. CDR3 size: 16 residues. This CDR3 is CAISEGEQGGNTEAFF. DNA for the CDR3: TGTGCCATCAGTGAGGGGGAACAGGGGGGCAACACTGAAGCTTTCTTT.

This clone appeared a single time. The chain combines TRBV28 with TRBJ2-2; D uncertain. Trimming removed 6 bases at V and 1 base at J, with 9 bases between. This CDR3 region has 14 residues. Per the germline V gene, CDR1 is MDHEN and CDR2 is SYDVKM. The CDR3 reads CASRYGMNTGELFF. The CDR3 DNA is TGTGCCAGCAGATATGGTATGAACACCGGGGAGCTGTTTTTT.

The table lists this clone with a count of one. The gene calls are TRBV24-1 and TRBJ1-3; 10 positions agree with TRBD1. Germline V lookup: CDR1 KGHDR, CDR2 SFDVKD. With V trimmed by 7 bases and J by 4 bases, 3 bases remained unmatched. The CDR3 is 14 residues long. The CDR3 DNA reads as TGTGCCACCAGCGGGACAGGGGAAGGAAACACCATATATTTT. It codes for CATSGTGEGNTIYF.

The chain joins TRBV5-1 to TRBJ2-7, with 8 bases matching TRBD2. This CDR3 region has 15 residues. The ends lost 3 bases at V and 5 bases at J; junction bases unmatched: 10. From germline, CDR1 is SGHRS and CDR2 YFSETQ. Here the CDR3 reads CASSSYLTSADEQYF. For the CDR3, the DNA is TGCGCCAGCAGCTCGTATCTGACTAGCGCCGACGAGCAGTACTTC.

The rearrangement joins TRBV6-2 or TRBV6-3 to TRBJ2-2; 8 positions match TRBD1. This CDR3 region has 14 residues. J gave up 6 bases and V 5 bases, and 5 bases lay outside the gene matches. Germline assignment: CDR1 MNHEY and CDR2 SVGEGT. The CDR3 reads CASSDGQGAGELFF. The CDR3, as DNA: TGTGCCAGCAGTGACGGACAGGGAGCCGGGGAGCTGTTTTTT.